The rows below give T cell receptor beta chains drawn from one sample of a study of T cell repertoires in cytomegalovirus infection. The antigens these receptors bind are not known. TCRdb re-derived calls from the reads in MiXCR, one entry per CDR3 protein. The repertoire has 300,000 to 400,000 distinct CDR3 sequences, roughly 28% of them found once; the top ten carry over 15%. The starting material was cultured PBMCs, obtained from culture after CMV antigen stimulation. The receptors were gathered from a human donor in good health (CMV status not recorded). Some clones in this sample may be carry-over from other donors' samples. The conserved cysteine and the conserved F or W are not part of the CDR3 here. Each record gives: V gene, CDR3 protein.

v_gene: TRBV20-1; CDR3aa: SAKRDRGPNTGELF
v_gene: TRBV6-2/TRBV6-3; CDR3aa: ASTRSLAGVHEQF
v_gene: TRBV28; CDR3aa: ASSPPAGVTGEQY
v_gene: TRBV28; CDR3aa: ASSLMGQADYGYT
v_gene: TRBV28; CDR3aa: ASSREYEQY
v_gene: TRBV5-1; CDR3aa: ASSFRWSGLATEGTGELF
v_gene: TRBV5-4; CDR3aa: ASSFRLAGSYNEQF
v_gene: TRBV15; CDR3aa: APPPYEQY
v_gene: TRBV12-3/TRBV12-4; CDR3aa: ASSLEQLVTYEQY
v_gene: TRBV10-3; CDR3aa: ATSGTGGGGADQPQH
v_gene: TRBV7-2; CDR3aa: ASSATSDTDTQY
v_gene: TRBV19; CDR3aa: ASTIGRRGDEQF
v_gene: TRBV6-5; CDR3aa: ASSYSLGLTYEQY
v_gene: TRBV7-2; CDR3aa: ATSGRGYEQY
v_gene: TRBV28; CDR3aa: ASSLVIGTSGRDEQF
v_gene: TRBV2; CDR3aa: ASSVHRERQF
v_gene: TRBV12-3/TRBV12-4; CDR3aa: ASTPWGQGTEKLF
v_gene: TRBV5-1; CDR3aa: ASSSVPFAGPLEQY
v_gene: TRBV2; CDR3aa: ASSGQGGAYNEQF
v_gene: TRBV7-2; CDR3aa: ASSRPGTSGFRSSYEQY
v_gene: TRBV7-2; CDR3aa: ASSPTVNYGYT
v_gene: TRBV6-1; CDR3aa: ASSEGAARETQY
v_gene: TRBV15; CDR3aa: ATSSPPGEAF
v_gene: TRBV28; CDR3aa: ASSRGASGLTDTQY
v_gene: TRBV28; CDR3aa: ASSLPSGAGGRSEQF
v_gene: TRBV11-2; CDR3aa: ASSYSGGGETQY
v_gene: TRBV5-1; CDR3aa: ASSEDRVNYGYT
v_gene: TRBV20-1; CDR3aa: SARKGDQPQH
v_gene: TRBV28; CDR3aa: ASRWAGGRQPQH
v_gene: TRBV28; CDR3aa: ASSRPGTGDFEAF
v_gene: TRBV3-1; CDR3aa: ASRGGLAGANEQF
v_gene: TRBV11-2; CDR3aa: ASSTWTSGGPSRDRQY
v_gene: TRBV30; CDR3aa: AWKAGGQETQY
v_gene: TRBV9; CDR3aa: ASSVIPGVMDTEAF
v_gene: TRBV28; CDR3aa: ASSPWTGSGNTIY
v_gene: TRBV11-2; CDR3aa: ASTSDRGRETQY
v_gene: TRBV19; CDR3aa: ASSVSRATEAF
v_gene: TRBV3-1; CDR3aa: ASSQHNRGGEAF
v_gene: TRBV7-2; CDR3aa: ASSLLEGVDTQY
v_gene: TRBV11-2; CDR3aa: ASSPRIGQSYNYGYT